Sequencing of this TCR beta chain was carried out in a study of memory CD4+ T cells and cytomegalovirus serostatus. Study-level information: Donors were healthy Belgian adults, several CMV seropositive and around 24 seronegative.

In the study's own analysis: After removing out-of-frame reads, 2 million to 2.5 million distinct TCRbeta sequences remained. Sequencing was performed with immunoSEQ multiplex PCR; in TCRdb, only in-frame clones are kept and a portion is missing. The V and J calls and clone size come from that table; D and trimming were worked out from the DNA. The sample lists approximately 61,000 clones; 80% to 85% were seen once. Study-level points and caveats: Repertoires predicted CMV serostatus with median bootstrapped AUC of roughly 0.96.

The CDR3 is 15 residues long. J lost 5 bases, V lost 3 bases, and 6 bases had no gene match. In germline, CDR1 is SEHNR, CDR2 FQNEAQ (reference sequence). Single viable CD3+CD4+CD8-CD45RO+ cells were sorted as the memory CD4+ T cells. CMV serostatus came from serum IgG against pp150, pp28, p38, p52. Regarding this clone: The antigen remains unidentified.

The chain carries TRBV7-9 and TRBJ2-3; TRBD1 agrees at 9 bases. The sequenced sample consisted of memory CD4+ T cells from blood. This receptor was obtained from an adult in good health and CMV-seronegative. This CDR3 is CASSLRTGDQDTQYF. In DNA, the CDR3 is TGTGCCAGCAGCTTGCGGACAGGGGATCAAGATACGCAGTATTTT. Combining the CDR3 with reference TRBV7-9 and TRBJ2-3 gives the whole variable domain DTGVSQNPRHKITKRGQNVTFRCDPISEHNRLYWYRQTLGQGPEFLTYFQNEAQLEKSRLLSDRFSAERPKGSFSTLEIQRTEQGDSAMYLCASSLRTGDQDTQYFGPGTRLTVL.